The subject of this entry is one TCR beta chain. Enrolment of Seattle patients took place during active infection, and they were followed longitudinally. The entry originates in a study of blood T cell repertoires in COVID-19. For the study at large: Both acute and convalescent COVID-19 samples were obtained from the United States, Italy and Spain. PBMCs, B-cell-depleted T cells, or T cells were the source of the cDNA or gDNA that made up the material.

Under the authors' procedure: By means of reference gene primer amplification, nucleated cell counts were estimated. This table comes from immunoSEQ multiplex PCR, and its TCRdb copy is limited to in-frame clones, with some not included. The DNA gave D and trimming, while V, J and clone size come from that table. Of around 170,000 clones in the sample, 83% were seen once. Germline assignment: CDR1 MNHEY and CDR2 SVGAGI. The CDR3 extends over 14 amino acids. V was clipped by 0 bases and J by 9 bases, with 9 bases between them. This TCR came from a woman aged 70-85 years with COVID-19, enrolled during active disease. This chain connects TRBV6-5 to TRBJ1-6; maybe TRBD1 (5 bases). The specimen sequenced was peripheral blood. This CDR3 reads CASSYSAGGSPLHF. The CDR3 DNA sequence: TGTGCCAGCAGTTACTCTGCCGGGGGTTCACCCCTCCACTTT.